These T cell receptor beta chains were read from a single sample in a study of identical twins. TCRdb itself ran the 5' RACE reads through MiXCR, one entry per CDR3 protein. This table holds about 790,000 distinct CDR3 sequences, about 18% found once. These records were also assigned to another study, of T cells expressing NK-cell markers.

Specimen: PBMCs. Receptors originate from a woman aged 18 to 35 in good health. Both conserved end residues are part of each CDR3. Each record gives: CDR3 length, J gene, D gene, clone size, V gene, CDR3 protein, CDR3 DNA. D genes are given only for firm matches. Size values are once, few and many counts, or a class for expanded clones, and some rows have none.

cdr3_length: 15
j_call: TRBJ2-2
d_call: -
clone_size: once
v_call: TRBV6-5
cdr3_aa: CASSSQVFYTGELFF
cdr3_nt: TGTGCCAGCAGTTCCCAAGTATTCTACACCGGGGAGCTGTTTTTT

cdr3_length: 16
j_call: TRBJ2-2
d_call: -
clone_size: -
v_call: TRBV5-1
cdr3_aa: CASSLLHSANTGELFF
cdr3_nt: TGCGCCAGCAGCTTACTTCACAGCGCGAACACCGGGGAGCTGTTTTTT

cdr3_length: 13
j_call: TRBJ1-1
d_call: -
clone_size: few
v_call: TRBV12-3/TRBV12-4
cdr3_aa: CASSLGGIAEAFF
cdr3_nt: TGTGCCAGCAGTTTAGGGGGGATCGCTGAAGCTTTCTTT

cdr3_length: 13
j_call: TRBJ1-1
d_call: -
clone_size: few
v_call: TRBV29-1
cdr3_aa: CSVEGDVGTEAFF
cdr3_nt: TGCAGCGTTGAAGGGGATGTCGGCACTGAAGCTTTCTTT

cdr3_length: 14
j_call: TRBJ2-7
d_call: TRBD2
clone_size: -
v_call: TRBV5-8
cdr3_aa: CASSRRAGGFEQYF
cdr3_nt: TGTGCCAGCAGCCGCCGGGCGGGAGGTTTCGAGCAGTACTTC

cdr3_length: 12
j_call: TRBJ2-3
d_call: -
clone_size: few
v_call: TRBV7-9
cdr3_aa: CASRVGPDTQYF
cdr3_nt: TGTGCCAGCCGTGTGGGCCCAGATACGCAGTATTTT

cdr3_length: 15
j_call: TRBJ2-1
d_call: TRBD2
clone_size: few
v_call: TRBV12-3/TRBV12-4
cdr3_aa: CASSFSVAGGNEQFF
cdr3_nt: TGTGCCAGCAGTTTTTCGGTAGCGGGGGGGAATGAGCAGTTCTTC

cdr3_length: 14
j_call: TRBJ2-7
d_call: TRBD2
clone_size: few
v_call: TRBV20-1
cdr3_aa: CSAIGTSGVYEQYF
cdr3_nt: TGCAGTGCTATAGGGACTAGCGGGGTCTACGAGCAGTACTTC

cdr3_length: 13
j_call: TRBJ2-3
d_call: TRBD1
clone_size: -
v_call: TRBV29-1
cdr3_aa: CSDRDRPTDTQYF
cdr3_nt: TGCAGCGACCGGGACAGACCCACAGATACGCAGTATTTT

cdr3_length: 14
j_call: TRBJ1-1
d_call: -
clone_size: few
v_call: TRBV3-1
cdr3_aa: CASSQAGKGPEAFF
cdr3_nt: TGTGCCAGCAGCCAAGCGGGGAAGGGGCCTGAAGCTTTCTTT

cdr3_length: 14
j_call: TRBJ2-4
d_call: -
clone_size: few
v_call: TRBV7-2
cdr3_aa: CASSSISLASIQYF
cdr3_nt: TGTGCCAGCAGCTCAATCTCACTAGCTAGTATTCAGTACTTC

cdr3_length: 12
j_call: TRBJ1-1
d_call: -
clone_size: few
v_call: TRBV6-1
cdr3_aa: CASSEGSYVAFF
cdr3_nt: TGTGCCAGCAGTGAGGGTTCGTATGTGGCTTTCTTT

cdr3_length: 13
j_call: TRBJ2-4
d_call: -
clone_size: few
v_call: TRBV20-1
cdr3_aa: CSARGPQAGIQYF
cdr3_nt: TGCAGTGCTAGAGGACCTCAAGCAGGCATTCAGTACTTC

cdr3_length: 17
j_call: TRBJ2-7
d_call: TRBD2
clone_size: -
v_call: TRBV9
cdr3_aa: CASSVGDLGRGFDEQYF
cdr3_nt: TGTGCCAGCAGCGTAGGGGACCTAGGGAGGGGATTTGACGAGCAGTACTTC

cdr3_length: 13
j_call: TRBJ1-4
d_call: -
clone_size: -
v_call: TRBV20-1
cdr3_aa: CSVDTTTNEKLFF
cdr3_nt: TGCAGTGTGGACACCACAACTAATGAAAAACTGTTTTTT

cdr3_length: 13
j_call: TRBJ2-2
d_call: -
clone_size: few
v_call: TRBV27
cdr3_aa: CASSRGVRDELFF
cdr3_nt: TGTGCCAGCAGCCGAGGGGTCCGTGATGAGCTGTTTTTT

cdr3_length: 14
j_call: TRBJ2-7
d_call: -
clone_size: -
v_call: TRBV5-5
cdr3_aa: CASSLDPNREEQYF
cdr3_nt: TGTGCCAGCAGCTTGGACCCTAACAGGGAAGAGCAGTACTTC

cdr3_length: 15
j_call: TRBJ2-7
d_call: TRBD1
clone_size: many
v_call: TRBV7-2
cdr3_aa: CASSLGQGAFYEQYF
cdr3_nt: TGTGCCAGCAGCTTAGGACAGGGGGCCTTCTACGAGCAGTACTTC

cdr3_length: 16
j_call: TRBJ2-7
d_call: -
clone_size: few
v_call: TRBV5-5
cdr3_aa: CASSYNPLGRAYEQYF
cdr3_nt: TGTGCCAGCAGCTATAACCCTCTTGGGCGCGCCTACGAGCAGTACTTC

cdr3_length: 15
j_call: TRBJ2-3
d_call: TRBD2
clone_size: few
v_call: TRBV6-1
cdr3_aa: CASRRTSGTTDTQYF
cdr3_nt: TGTGCCAGCCGAAGGACTAGCGGAACCACAGATACGCAGTATTTT

cdr3_length: 10
j_call: TRBJ2-1
d_call: -
clone_size: -
v_call: TRBV20-1
cdr3_aa: CSVLYNEQFF
cdr3_nt: TGCAGTGTTTTATACAATGAGCAGTTCTTC

cdr3_length: 14
j_call: TRBJ2-7
d_call: -
clone_size: -
v_call: TRBV11-3
cdr3_aa: CASSSGLVANEQYF
cdr3_nt: TGTGCCAGCAGTAGTGGACTGGTTGCGAACGAGCAGTACTTC

cdr3_length: 15
j_call: TRBJ2-5
d_call: TRBD2
clone_size: -
v_call: TRBV10-2
cdr3_aa: CASSSGTSGEKTQYF
cdr3_nt: TGCGCCAGCAGCTCCGGGACTAGCGGGGAAAAGACCCAGTACTTC

cdr3_length: 15
j_call: TRBJ2-7
d_call: -
clone_size: few
v_call: TRBV6-1
cdr3_aa: CASSLRDFPTYEQYF
cdr3_nt: TGTGCCAGCAGTCTCAGGGACTTCCCCACCTACGAGCAGTACTTC

cdr3_length: 16
j_call: TRBJ2-1
d_call: -
clone_size: -
v_call: TRBV12-5
cdr3_aa: CASVLRRVSSYNEQFF
cdr3_nt: TGTGCTAGTGTCCTGCGTCGGGTTAGCTCCTACAATGAGCAGTTCTTC

cdr3_length: 14
j_call: TRBJ1-2
d_call: -
clone_size: many
v_call: TRBV20-1
cdr3_aa: CSARDPRGFHGYTF
cdr3_nt: TGCAGTGCTAGAGATCCTCGGGGTTTCCATGGCTACACCTTC

cdr3_length: 11
j_call: TRBJ1-1
d_call: -
clone_size: few
v_call: TRBV20-1
cdr3_aa: CSAQGNTEAFF
cdr3_nt: TGCAGTGCTCAGGGTAACACTGAAGCTTTCTTT

cdr3_length: 15
j_call: TRBJ1-1
d_call: -
clone_size: -
v_call: TRBV14
cdr3_aa: CASSYLGRMNTEAFF
cdr3_nt: TGTGCCAGCAGCTACTTGGGTAGAATGAACACTGAAGCTTTCTTT

cdr3_length: 14
j_call: TRBJ2-7
d_call: TRBD2
clone_size: -
v_call: TRBV12-3/TRBV12-4
cdr3_aa: CASSFGLAGHEQYF
cdr3_nt: TGTGCCAGCAGTTTTGGCCTAGCGGGACACGAGCAGTACTTC

cdr3_length: 15
j_call: TRBJ2-1
d_call: -
clone_size: few
v_call: TRBV12-3/TRBV12-4
cdr3_aa: CASSFSGTLYNEQFF
cdr3_nt: TGTGCCAGCAGCTTCAGCGGTACCCTCTACAATGAGCAGTTCTTC